Shown below are 21 T cell receptor beta chains from a single sample sequenced in a study of T cells in Graves' hyperthyroidism and ophthalmopathy. There were TCR beta CDR3 regions amplified from RNA transcripts. The TCR CDR3 was amplified in a first-round RT-PCR using the HTBI primer set. TCRdb re-analysed the multiplex PCR reads in MiXCR, keeping a single row per CDR3 protein. Of 750,000 to 950,000 distinct CDR3 sequences detected, over 35% appear once; the ten largest clones hold roughly 8.3%. The sample taken for sequencing was blood. These receptor sequences come from a young man with Graves' hyperthyroidism.

This clonotype was detected many times. The chain uses TRBV7-9 and TRBJ2-5; TRBD2 agrees at 10 bases. The CDR3 runs to 15 residues. J was trimmed by 5 bases and V by 7 bases; bases with no gene match: 10. Germline V gene sequence: CDR1 SEHNR, CDR2 FQNEAQ (reference sequence). CDR3 sequence reads: CASNVLAGVVETQYF. The CDR3, as DNA: TGTGCCAGCAACGTCCTAGCGGGAGTTGTGGAGACCCAGTACTTC.

The table lists this clonotype with many counts. The genes are TRBV10-2 and TRBJ2-5, with 11 positions matching TRBD2. CDR1 WSHSY and CDR2 SAAADI come from the germline V gene. The V segment lost 7 bases and the J segment 5 bases; nucleotides outside the gene matches: 6. CDR3 size: 14 residues. CDR3 region: CASTLAGGLETQYF. The CDR3 bases are TGCGCCAGCACCTTAGCGGGGGGGCTTGAGACCCAGTACTTC.

Many counts were recorded for this clonotype. This rearrangement joins TRBV20-1 to TRBJ2-7, with a weak D call TRBD2 (5 bases). Trimming removed 5 bases from V and 1 base from J, with 6 bases in between. The CDR3 totals 11 residues. Germline V gene sequence: CDR1 DFQATT, CDR2 SNEGSKA (reference sequence). DNA for the CDR3: TGCAGTGCTTGGACTTCCTACGAGCAGTACTTC. Amino acids: CSAWTSYEQYF.

This clonotype occurred many times. This rearrangement joins TRBV15 to TRBJ1-1; D uncertain. The length of the CDR3 is 12 residues. Germline V gene data show CDR1 as LNHNV and CDR2 as YYDKDF (reference sequence). The germline V and J ends were trimmed by 6 bases and 1 base, with 6 bases remaining between them. DNA for the CDR3: TGTGCCACCAGTAGGGAGAACACTGAAGCTTTCTTT. It yields the protein CATSRENTEAFF.

This chain joins TRBV10-2 and TRBJ1-1; 7 nucleotides agree with TRBD1. The CDR3 extends over 17 amino acids. V gave up 8 bases and J gave up 1 base; unmatched junction bases: 16. From germline, CDR1 is WSHSY and CDR2 SAAADI. The CDR3 spells CASHPRGRGVRNTEAFF. The CDR3 DNA is TGCGCCAGCCACCCTAGGGGGCGGGGGGTCCGGAACACTGAAGCTTTCTTT.

In its sample, this clonotype was seen a few times. This chain joins TRBV6-6 and TRBJ1-4; D unclear. With 5 bases removed from V and 6 bases from J, the gap between germline ends came to 10 bases. There are 13 residues in the CDR3. CDR1 and CDR2 from the germline V gene are MNHNY and SVGAGI (reference sequence). CDR3 in amino acids: CASSEFVDEKLFF. The DNA for the CDR3 is TGTGCCAGCAGTGAATTTGTTGATGAAAAACTGTTTTTT.

This clonotype was seen a few times. In DNA, the CDR3 is TGTGCCAGCAGGGCCCCTAGCGGGCAAGAGACCCAGTACTTC. This sequence encodes CASRAPSGQETQYF. This chain joins TRBV2 and TRBJ2-5; 8 bases agree with TRBD2. Losses at the gene ends were 6 bases for V and 2 bases for J; bases not matched to a gene: 5. The germline gives CDR1 SNHLY, CDR2 FYNNEI. This CDR3 region has 14 residues.

V gene TRBV10-3 combines with J gene TRBJ1-5; weak D call: TRBD1 (5 bases). The V and J ends lost 6 bases and 0 bases respectively, with 15 bases between them. The CDR3 spans 16 residues. Germline V CDR1 and CDR2: ENHRY, SYGVKD. This CDR3 is CAISAGTSYSNQPQHF. Written as DNA, the CDR3 is TGTGCCATCAGCGCGGGGACCTCTTATAGCAATCAGCCCCAGCATTTT.

This clonotype has a count of ten or more. The chain is built from TRBV7-8 and TRBJ1-5, with D possibly TRBD1 on 6 matching bases. V was pared by 0 bases and J by 6 bases, with 12 bases between. The CDR3 spans 15 residues. Germline values: CDR1 SGHVS, CDR2 FQNEAQ. The CDR3 loop reads CASSLAGGMAQPQHF. The CDR3 DNA reads TGTGCCAGCAGCTTAGCGGGGGGCATGGCTCAGCCCCAGCATTTT.

For this clonotype: With a much larger clone just one base away, this may be a read error. The V gene is TRBV7-8, the J gene TRBJ1-2; D not resolved. The CDR3 is made up of 14 amino acids. Germline assignment: CDR1 SGHVS and CDR2 FQNEAQ. CDR3 sequence: CANSLSHPSYGYTF. The CDR3 DNA sequence: TGTGCCAACAGCTTATCCCACCCGTCTTATGGCTACACCTTC.

This clonotype has at least ten counts. CDR3 sequence: CAISEDLPATNEKLFF. CDR3 coding DNA: TGTGCCATCAGCGAAGACCTACCCGCAACTAATGAAAAACTGTTTTTT. The chain recombines TRBV10-3 with TRBJ1-4, with unresolved D. Germline CDR1 and CDR2: ENHRY and SYGVKD. Deletions cut 6 bases from V and 0 bases from J, with 14 bases between. The CDR3 has 16 amino acids.

This clonotype was recorded a few times. The genes are TRBV7-9 and TRBJ2-7; D gene uncertain. V lost 7 bases, J lost 0 bases, and 13 bases lay in between. Germline CDR1 and CDR2: SEHNR and FQNEAQ (reference sequence). The CDR3 is 14 residues long. CDR3 nucleotides: TGTGCCAGCACCACCGACGGCTTCTCCTACGAGCAGTACTTC. Its protein product is CASTTDGFSYEQYF.

V usage is TRBV2 and J usage is TRBJ1-1; D is perhaps TRBD1 (5 bases). Trimming stripped 10 bases from V and 7 bases from J, with 22 bases between. The CDR3 is 14 amino acids. The germline V gene has CDR1 SNHLY and CDR2 FYNNEI. The DNA for the CDR3 is TGTGCCAAAGCGGGGGGGACTGGATACAATGAAGCTTTCTTT. As protein: CAKAGGTGYNEAFF.

CDR3 residues: CASSDWDEAFF. CDR3 sequence (DNA): TGTGCCAGTAGTGACTGGGATGAAGCTTTCTTT. The chain combines TRBV19 with TRBJ1-1; D call uncertain. The CDR3 is 11 amino acids. V shed 5 bases and J shed 7 bases, with 8 bases lying between them. The germline V gene encodes CDR1 LNHDA and CDR2 SQIVND (reference sequence).

The chain is built from TRBV7-9 and TRBJ1-6, with 8 bases aligning to TRBD1. The junction had 8 bases not matched to a gene; V was cut back by 5 bases and J by 5 bases. The CDR3 has 16 amino acids. Germline-derived CDR1 and CDR2 are SEHNR and FQNEAQ (reference sequence). The CDR3 DNA reads TGTGCCAGCAGCCTGGCCGGACAGGGCCATAATTCACCCCTCCACTTT. This encodes CASSLAGQGHNSPLHF. The complete variable domain, with remaining parts taken from reference TRBV7-9 and TRBJ1-6, reads DTGVSQNPRHKITKRGQNVTFRCDPISEHNRLYWYRQTLGQGPEFLTYFQNEAQLEKSRLLSDRFSAERPKGSFSTLEIQRTEQGDSAMYLCASSLAGQGHNSPLHFGNGTRLTVT.

The chain is built from TRBV6-1 and TRBJ1-4, with no clear D. Deletions cut 10 bases from V and 5 bases from J, with 14 bases between. Germline lookup yields CDR1 MNHNS and CDR2 SASEGT. This CDR3 has 13 amino acids. CDR3 protein: CATGDWENEKLFF. CDR3 nucleotide sequence: TGTGCCACGGGAGACTGGGAAAATGAAAAACTGTTTTTT.

The chain carries TRBV20-1 and TRBJ2-7, with D possibly being TRBD1 or TRBD2 (6 bases each). Germline CDR1 reads DFQATT; CDR2 reads SNEGSKA (reference sequence). V was pared by 6 bases and J by 5 bases, with 14 bases between. The CDR3 sequence is 12 residues long. The CDR3 sequence: CSAEGGRDEQYF. Written as DNA, the CDR3 is TGCAGTGCAGAGGGGGGACGGGACGAGCAGTACTTC.

This clonotype was recorded at least ten times. The chain uses TRBV7-6 and TRBJ1-1, with D hard to call. Trimming shortened V by 6 bases and J by 3 bases, and 11 bases separated the two germline ends. The germline gives CDR1 SGHVS, CDR2 FNYEAQ. CDR3 length equals 13 residues. The CDR3 bases are TGTGCCAGCAGTGACGGAGGATACACTGAAGCTTTCTTT. This gives the protein CASSDGGYTEAFF.

The J gene is TRBJ2-6, the V gene TRBV9; D perhaps matches TRBD1 (7 bases). CDR1 and CDR2 (germline): SGDLS, YYNGEE. V lost 4 bases to trimming and J lost 3 bases, with 14 bases between them. The CDR3 is 16 residues long. In nucleotides, the CDR3 is TGTGCCAGCAGCCAAACAGGGGAGGTTGGGGCCAACGTCCTGACTTTC. The encoded protein is CASSQTGEVGANVLTF.

As for this clonotype: A much bigger clone sits one base away, suggesting this may be a read error. The J gene is TRBJ2-5, the V gene TRBV10-3, with 10 bases lining up with TRBD2. CDR3 length: 16 residues. Germline V gives CDR1 ENHRY, CDR2 SYGVKD. Trimming removed 4 bases from V and 1 base from J; junction bases left unmatched: 6. As DNA, the CDR3 is TGTGCCATCAGTGGCGCTAGCGGGGGCCCCCAAGAGACCCAGTACTTC. Translated: CAISGASGGPQETQYF.

The genes are TRBV9 and TRBJ2-7; D is perhaps TRBD1 or TRBD2 (6 bases each). V shed 1 base and J shed 2 bases, with 16 bases lying between them. The CDR3 loop spans 16 amino acids. Per germline, CDR1 SGDLS and CDR2 YYNGEE. The CDR3 region is CASSVKPGAPTYEQYF. As DNA, the CDR3 is TGTGCCAGCAGCGTAAAACCGGGGGCGCCGACCTACGAGCAGTACTTC.